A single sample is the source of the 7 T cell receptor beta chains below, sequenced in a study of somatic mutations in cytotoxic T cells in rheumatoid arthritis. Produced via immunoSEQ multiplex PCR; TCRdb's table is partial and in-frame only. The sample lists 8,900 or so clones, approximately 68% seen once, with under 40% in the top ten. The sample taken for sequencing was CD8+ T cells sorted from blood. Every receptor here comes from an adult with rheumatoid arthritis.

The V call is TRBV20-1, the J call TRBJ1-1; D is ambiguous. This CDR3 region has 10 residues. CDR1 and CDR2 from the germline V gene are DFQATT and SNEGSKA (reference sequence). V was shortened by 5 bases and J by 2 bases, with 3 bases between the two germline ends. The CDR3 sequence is CSAPNTEAFF. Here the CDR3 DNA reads TGCAGTGCTCCTAACACTGAAGCTTTCTTT.

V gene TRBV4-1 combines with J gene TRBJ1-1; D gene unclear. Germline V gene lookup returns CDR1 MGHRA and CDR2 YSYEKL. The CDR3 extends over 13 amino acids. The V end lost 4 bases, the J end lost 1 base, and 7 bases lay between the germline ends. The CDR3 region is CASSLSGNTEAFF. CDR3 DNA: TGCGCCAGCAGCCTTTCGGGGAACACTGAAGCTTTCTTT.

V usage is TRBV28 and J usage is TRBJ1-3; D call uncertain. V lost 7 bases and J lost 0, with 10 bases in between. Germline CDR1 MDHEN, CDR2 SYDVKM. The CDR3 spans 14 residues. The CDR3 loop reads CASTPGVSGNTIYF. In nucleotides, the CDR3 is TGTGCCAGCACCCCGGGCGTCTCTGGAAACACCATATATTTT.

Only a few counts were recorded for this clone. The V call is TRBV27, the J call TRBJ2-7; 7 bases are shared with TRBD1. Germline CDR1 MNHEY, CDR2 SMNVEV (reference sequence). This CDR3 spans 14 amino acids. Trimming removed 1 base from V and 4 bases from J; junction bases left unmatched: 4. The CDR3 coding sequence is TGTGCCAGCAGTTTATTCGGACAGGAGTACGAGCAGTACTTC. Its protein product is CASSLFGQEYEQYF.

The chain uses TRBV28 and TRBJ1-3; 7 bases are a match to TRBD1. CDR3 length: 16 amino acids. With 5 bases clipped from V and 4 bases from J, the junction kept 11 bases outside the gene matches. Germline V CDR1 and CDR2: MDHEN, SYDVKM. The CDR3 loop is CASSPWTGRAGNTIYF. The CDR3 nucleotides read TGTGCCAGCAGTCCATGGACAGGACGGGCCGGAAACACCATATATTTT.

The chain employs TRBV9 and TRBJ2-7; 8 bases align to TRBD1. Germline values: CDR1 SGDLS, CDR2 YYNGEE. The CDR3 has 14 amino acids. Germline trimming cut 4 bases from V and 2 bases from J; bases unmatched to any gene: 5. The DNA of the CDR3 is TGTGCCAGCAGCCAGACAGGGGCAGCCTACGAGCAGTACTTC. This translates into CASSQTGAAYEQYF.

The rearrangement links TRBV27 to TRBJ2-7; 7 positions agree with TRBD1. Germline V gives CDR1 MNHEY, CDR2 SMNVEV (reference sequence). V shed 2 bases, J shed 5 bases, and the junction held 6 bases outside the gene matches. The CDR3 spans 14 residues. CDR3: CASSLQGDQDEQYF. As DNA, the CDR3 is TGTGCCAGCAGTTTACAGGGGGATCAGGACGAGCAGTACTTC.